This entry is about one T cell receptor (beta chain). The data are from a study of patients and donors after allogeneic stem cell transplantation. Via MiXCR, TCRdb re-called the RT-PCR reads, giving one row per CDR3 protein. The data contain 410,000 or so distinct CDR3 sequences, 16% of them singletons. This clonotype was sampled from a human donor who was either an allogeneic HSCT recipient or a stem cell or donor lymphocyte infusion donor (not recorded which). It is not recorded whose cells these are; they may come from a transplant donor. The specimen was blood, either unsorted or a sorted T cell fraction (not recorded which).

The CDR3 loop reads CATTPGTGFRVNEQFF. The CDR3 region has the DNA TGTGCCACCACCCCCGGGACAGGGTTCCGTGTCAATGAGCAGTTCTTC. The chain recombines TRBV24-1 with TRBJ2-1; 9 bases line up with TRBD1. This CDR3 is 16 amino acids long. CDR1 and CDR2 (germline): KGHDR, SFDVKD. V shed 8 bases and J 6 bases; nucleotides not matched to a gene: 13.